This T cell receptor (beta chain) was recovered during a study of T cells in tuberculosis. The assay was immunoSEQ multiplex PCR, and TCRdb's table has in-frame clones only and misses some. The sample carries tens of thousands of clones, under 95% recorded once. Stated time point: new active TB diagnosis, blood taken before or within 7 days of starting treatment. The J segment lost 8 bases and the V segment lost 6 bases, leaving 9 bases of the junction unmatched. Germline V gene sequence: CDR1 MNHEY, CDR2 SVGAGI. The CDR3 has 15 amino acids. The source is an adult with tuberculosis. This sample comprised PBMCs, obtained at tuberculosis diagnosis. The rearrangement joins TRBV6-5 to TRBJ1-6; 8 positions match TRBD1. The CDR3 DNA is TGTGCCAGCAGGCACAGGGGGGCTTTGGATTCACCCCTCCACTTT. It codes for CASRHRGALDSPLHF.